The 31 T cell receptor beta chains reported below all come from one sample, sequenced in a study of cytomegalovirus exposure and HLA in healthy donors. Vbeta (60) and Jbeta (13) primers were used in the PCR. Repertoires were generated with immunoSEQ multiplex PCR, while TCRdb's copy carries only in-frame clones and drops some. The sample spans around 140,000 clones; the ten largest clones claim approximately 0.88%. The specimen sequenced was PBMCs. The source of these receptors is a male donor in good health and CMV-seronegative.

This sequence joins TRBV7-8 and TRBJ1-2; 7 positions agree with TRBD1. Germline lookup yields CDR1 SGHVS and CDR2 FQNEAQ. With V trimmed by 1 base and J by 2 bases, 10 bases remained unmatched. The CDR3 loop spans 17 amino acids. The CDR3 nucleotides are TGTGCCAGCAGCTTAGGCGTAGATTGGGGACAGAACTATGGCTACACCTTC. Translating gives CASSLGVDWGQNYGYTF.

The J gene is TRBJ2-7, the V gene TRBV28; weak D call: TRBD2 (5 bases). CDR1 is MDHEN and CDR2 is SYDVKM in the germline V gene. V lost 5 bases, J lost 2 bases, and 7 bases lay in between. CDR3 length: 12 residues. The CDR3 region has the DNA TGTGCCAGCAGTCCGAGGGCCTACGAGCAGTACTTC. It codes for CASSPRAYEQYF.

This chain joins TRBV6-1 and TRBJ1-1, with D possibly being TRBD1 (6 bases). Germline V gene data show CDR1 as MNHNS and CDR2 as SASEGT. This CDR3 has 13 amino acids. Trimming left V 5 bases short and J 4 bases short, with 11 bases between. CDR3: CASSKTGITEAFF. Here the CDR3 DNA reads TGTGCCAGCAGTAAAACAGGGATCACTGAAGCTTTCTTT.

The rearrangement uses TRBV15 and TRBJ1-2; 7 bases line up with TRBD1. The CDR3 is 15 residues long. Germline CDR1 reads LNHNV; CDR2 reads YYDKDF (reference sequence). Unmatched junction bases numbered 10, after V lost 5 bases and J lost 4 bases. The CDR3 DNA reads TGTGCCACCAGCCCTCGGACCACAGGGGCCTATGGCTACACCTTC. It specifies CATSPRTTGAYGYTF.

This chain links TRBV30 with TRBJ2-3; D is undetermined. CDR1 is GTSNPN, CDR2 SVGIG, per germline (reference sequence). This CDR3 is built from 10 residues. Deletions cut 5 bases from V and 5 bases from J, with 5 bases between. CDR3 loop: CAWSGDTQYF. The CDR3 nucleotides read TGTGCCTGGTCGGGAGATACGCAGTATTTT.

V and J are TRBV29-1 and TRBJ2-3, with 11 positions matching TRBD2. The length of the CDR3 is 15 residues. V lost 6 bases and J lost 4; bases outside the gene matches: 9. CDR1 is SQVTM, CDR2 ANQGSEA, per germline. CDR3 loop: CSVATTSGAADTQYF. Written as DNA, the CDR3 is TGCAGCGTGGCTACGACTAGCGGGGCTGCAGATACGCAGTATTTT.

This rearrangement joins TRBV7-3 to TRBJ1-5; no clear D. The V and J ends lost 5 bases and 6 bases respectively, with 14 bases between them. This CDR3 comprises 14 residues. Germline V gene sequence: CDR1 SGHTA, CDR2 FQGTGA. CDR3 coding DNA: TGTGCCAGCAGCCCAGGTGCGGGAGCTCAGCCCCAGCATTTT. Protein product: CASSPGAGAQPQHF.

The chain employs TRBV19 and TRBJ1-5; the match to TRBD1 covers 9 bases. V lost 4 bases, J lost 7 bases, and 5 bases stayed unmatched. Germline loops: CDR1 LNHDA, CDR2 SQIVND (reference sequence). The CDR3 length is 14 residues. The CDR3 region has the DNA TGTGCCAGTAGTACCGGACAGGGGAGACAGCCCCAGCATTTT. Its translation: CASSTGQGRQPQHF.

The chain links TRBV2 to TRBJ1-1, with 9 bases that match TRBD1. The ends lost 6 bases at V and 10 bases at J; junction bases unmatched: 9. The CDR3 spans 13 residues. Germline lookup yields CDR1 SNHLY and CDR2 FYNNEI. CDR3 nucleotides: TGTGCCAGCAGCGCTGAACAGGGGGCCGGAGCTTTCTTT. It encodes CASSAEQGAGAFF.

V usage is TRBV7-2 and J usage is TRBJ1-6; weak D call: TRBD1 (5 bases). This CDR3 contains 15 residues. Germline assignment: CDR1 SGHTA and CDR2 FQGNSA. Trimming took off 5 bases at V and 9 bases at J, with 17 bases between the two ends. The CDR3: CASSRGDVKSSPLHF. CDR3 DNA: TGTGCCAGCAGCAGGGGTGACGTGAAAAGTTCACCCCTCCACTTT.

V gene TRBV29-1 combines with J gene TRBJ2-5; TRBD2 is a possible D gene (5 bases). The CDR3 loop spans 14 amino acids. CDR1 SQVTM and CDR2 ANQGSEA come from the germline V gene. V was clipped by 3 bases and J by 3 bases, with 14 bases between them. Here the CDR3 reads CSVEVLAVKETQYF. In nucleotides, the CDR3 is TGCAGCGTTGAGGTGCTAGCTGTAAAAGAGACCCAGTACTTC.

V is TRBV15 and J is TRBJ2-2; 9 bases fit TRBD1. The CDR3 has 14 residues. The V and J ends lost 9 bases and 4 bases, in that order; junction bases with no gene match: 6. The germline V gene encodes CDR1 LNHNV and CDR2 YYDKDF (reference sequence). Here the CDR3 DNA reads TGTGCCACTCTCCGGGACAGGGTCACCGGGGAGCTGTTTTTT. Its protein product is CATLRDRVTGELFF. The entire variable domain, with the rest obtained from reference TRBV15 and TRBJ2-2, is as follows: DAMVIQNPRYQVTQFGKPVTLSCSQTLNHNVMYWYQQKSSQAPKLLFHYYDKDFNNEADTPDNFQSRRPNTSFCFLDIRSPGLGDTAMYLCATLRDRVTGELFFGEGSRLTVL.

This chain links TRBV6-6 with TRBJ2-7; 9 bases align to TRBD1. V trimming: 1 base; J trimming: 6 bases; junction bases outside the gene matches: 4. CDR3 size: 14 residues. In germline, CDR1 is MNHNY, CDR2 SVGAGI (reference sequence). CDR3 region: CASSYYGTGREQYF. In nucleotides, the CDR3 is TGTGCCAGCAGTTACTACGGGACAGGGCGCGAGCAGTACTTC.

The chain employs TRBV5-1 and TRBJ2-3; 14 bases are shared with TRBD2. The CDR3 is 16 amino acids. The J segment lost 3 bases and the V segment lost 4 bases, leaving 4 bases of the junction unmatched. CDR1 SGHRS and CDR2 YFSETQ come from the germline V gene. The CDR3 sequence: CASSKGLAGATDTQYF. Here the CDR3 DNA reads TGCGCCAGCAGCAAGGGACTAGCGGGAGCAACAGATACGCAGTATTTT. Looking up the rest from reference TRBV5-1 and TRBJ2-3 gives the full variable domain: KAGVTQTPRYLIKTRGQQVTLSCSPISGHRSVSWYQQTPGQGLQFLFEYFSETQRNKGNFPGRFSGRQFSNSRSEMNVSTLELGDSALYLCASSKGLAGATDTQYFGPGTRLTVL.

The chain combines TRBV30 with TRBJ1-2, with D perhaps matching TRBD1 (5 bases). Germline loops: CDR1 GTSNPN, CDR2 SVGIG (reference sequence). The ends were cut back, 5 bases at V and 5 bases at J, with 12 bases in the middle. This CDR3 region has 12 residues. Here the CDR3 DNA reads TGTGCCTGGGCAGGGCAGCTTTATGGCTACACCTTC. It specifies CAWAGQLYGYTF. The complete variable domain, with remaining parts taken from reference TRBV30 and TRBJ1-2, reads SQTIHQWPATLVQPVGSPLSLECTVEGTSNPNLYWYRQAAGRGLQLLFYSVGIGQISSEVPQNLSASRPQDRQFILSSKKLLLSDSGFYLCAWAGQLYGYTFGSGTRLTVV.

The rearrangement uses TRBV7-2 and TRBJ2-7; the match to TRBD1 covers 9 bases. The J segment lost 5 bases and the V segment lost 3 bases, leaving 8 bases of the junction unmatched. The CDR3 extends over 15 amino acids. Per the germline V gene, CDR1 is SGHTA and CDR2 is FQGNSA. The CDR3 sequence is CASSFDRGWRHEQYF. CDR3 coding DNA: TGTGCCAGCAGCTTCGACAGGGGGTGGAGGCACGAGCAGTACTTC.

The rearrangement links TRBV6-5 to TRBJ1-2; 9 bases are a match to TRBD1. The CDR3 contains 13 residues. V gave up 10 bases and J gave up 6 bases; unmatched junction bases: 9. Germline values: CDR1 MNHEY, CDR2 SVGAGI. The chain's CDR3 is CATEGTGSHGYTF. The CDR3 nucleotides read TGTGCCACCGAAGGGACAGGGTCCCATGGCTACACCTTC.

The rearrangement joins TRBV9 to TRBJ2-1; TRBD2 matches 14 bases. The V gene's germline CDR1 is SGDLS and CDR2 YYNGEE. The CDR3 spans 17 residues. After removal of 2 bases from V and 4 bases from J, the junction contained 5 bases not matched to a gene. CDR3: CASSVGLAGGSYNEQFF. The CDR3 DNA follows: TGTGCCAGCAGCGTCGGACTAGCGGGAGGTTCATACAATGAGCAGTTCTTC.

The CDR3: CASGPNTEAFF. CDR3 nucleotides: TGTGCCAGCGGCCCGAACACTGAAGCTTTCTTT. The rearrangement uses TRBV6-5 and TRBJ1-1; no reliable D call. Looked up from germline, CDR1 is MNHEY and CDR2 is SVGAGI. The CDR3 extends over 11 amino acids. V lost 8 bases and J 1 base, leaving 5 bases between the germline ends.

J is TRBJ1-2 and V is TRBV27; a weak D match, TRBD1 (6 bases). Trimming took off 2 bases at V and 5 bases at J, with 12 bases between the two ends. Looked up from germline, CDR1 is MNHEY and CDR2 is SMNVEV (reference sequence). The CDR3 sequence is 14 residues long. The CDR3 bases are TGTGCCAGCAGTTTAGAAGGCAGGGGTTATGGCTACACCTTC. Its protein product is CASSLEGRGYGYTF.

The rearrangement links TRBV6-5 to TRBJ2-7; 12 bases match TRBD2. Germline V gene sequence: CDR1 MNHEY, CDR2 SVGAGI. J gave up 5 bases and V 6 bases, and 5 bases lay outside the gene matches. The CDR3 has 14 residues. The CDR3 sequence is CASSLLAGGNEQYF. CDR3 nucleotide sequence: TGTGCCAGCAGCTTACTAGCGGGGGGAAACGAGCAGTACTTC.

CDR3 sequence reads: CASSPTGLAGTYNEQFF. The CDR3 DNA is TGTGCCAGCAGCCCCACCGGACTAGCGGGGACCTACAATGAGCAGTTCTTC. The rearrangement links TRBV5-6 to TRBJ2-1, with 12 bases identical to TRBD2. Germline assignment: CDR1 SGHDT and CDR2 YYEEEE. There are 17 residues in the CDR3. After removal of 4 bases from V and 2 bases from J, the junction contained 7 bases not matched to a gene. Full variable domain (missing parts from reference TRBV5-6 and TRBJ2-1): DAGVTQSPTHLIKTRGQQVTLRCSPKSGHDTVSWYQQALGQGPQFIFQYYEEEERQRGNFPDRFSGHQFPNYSSELNVNALLLGDSALYLCASSPTGLAGTYNEQFFGPGTRLTVL.

The CDR3 DNA follows: TGTGCCAGCAGTTTAGTTCTGACAGGTTGGGGGAACACTGAAGCTTTCTTT. Translating gives CASSLVLTGWGNTEAFF. The chain uses TRBV28 and TRBJ1-1; D is perhaps TRBD1 (6 bases). Germline V gene sequence: CDR1 MDHEN, CDR2 SYDVKM. Deletions cut 2 bases from V and 1 base from J, with 17 bases between. CDR3 length: 17 residues.

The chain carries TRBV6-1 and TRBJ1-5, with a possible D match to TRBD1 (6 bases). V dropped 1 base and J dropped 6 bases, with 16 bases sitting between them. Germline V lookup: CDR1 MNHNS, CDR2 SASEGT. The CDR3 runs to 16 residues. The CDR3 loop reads CASSEVIPGGGQPQHF. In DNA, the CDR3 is TGTGCCAGCAGTGAAGTAATACCGGGGGGCGGTCAGCCCCAGCATTTT.

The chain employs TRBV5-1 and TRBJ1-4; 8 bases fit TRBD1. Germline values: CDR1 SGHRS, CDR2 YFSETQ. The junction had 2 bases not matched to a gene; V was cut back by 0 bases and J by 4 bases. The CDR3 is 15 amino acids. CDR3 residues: CASSLATGGNEKLFF. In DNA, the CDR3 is TGCGCCAGCAGCTTGGCCACAGGGGGTAATGAAAAACTGTTTTTT.

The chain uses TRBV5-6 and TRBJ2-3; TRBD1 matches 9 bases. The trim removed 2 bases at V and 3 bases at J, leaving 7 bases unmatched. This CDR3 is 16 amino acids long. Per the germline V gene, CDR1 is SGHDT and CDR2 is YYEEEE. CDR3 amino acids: CASSFQLDRGTDTQYF. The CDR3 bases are TGTGCCAGCAGCTTCCAACTCGACAGGGGGACAGATACGCAGTATTTT.

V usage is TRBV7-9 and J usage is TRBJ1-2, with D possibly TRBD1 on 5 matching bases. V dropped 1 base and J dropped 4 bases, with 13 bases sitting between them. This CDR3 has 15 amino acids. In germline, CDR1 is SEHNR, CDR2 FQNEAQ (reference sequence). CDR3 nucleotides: TGTGCCAGCAGCTTAGTAGGGTCCACAGGCTATGGCTACACCTTC. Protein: CASSLVGSTGYGYTF.

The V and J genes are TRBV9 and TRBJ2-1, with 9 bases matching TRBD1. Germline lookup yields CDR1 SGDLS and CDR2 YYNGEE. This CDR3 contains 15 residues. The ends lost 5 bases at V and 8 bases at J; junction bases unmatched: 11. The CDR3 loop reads CASSAPGDRVDEQFF. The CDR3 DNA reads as TGTGCCAGCAGTGCCCCGGGGGACAGGGTTGATGAGCAGTTCTTC.

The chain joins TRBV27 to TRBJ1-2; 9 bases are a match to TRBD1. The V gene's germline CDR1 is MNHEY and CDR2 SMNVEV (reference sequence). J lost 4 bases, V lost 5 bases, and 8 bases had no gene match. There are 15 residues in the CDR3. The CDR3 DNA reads TGTGCCAGCAGTCCTCCGGGACAGGGTATCTATGGCTACACCTTC. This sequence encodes CASSPPGQGIYGYTF.

In nucleotides, the CDR3 is TGTGCCAGCAGTAACAGGGTGCGCGAGCAGTACTTC. It specifies CASSNRVREQYF. This chain connects TRBV27 to TRBJ2-7; TRBD1 might be the D (6 bases). The CDR3 consists of 12 residues. Germline V CDR1 and CDR2: MNHEY, SMNVEV (reference sequence). V lost 5 bases and J 6 bases, leaving 11 bases between the germline ends.

CDR3 amino acids: CSVSDRVADEQYF. DNA of the CDR3: TGCAGCGTCTCGGACAGGGTCGCGGACGAGCAGTACTTC. The rearrangement uses TRBV29-1 and TRBJ2-7; TRBD1 agrees at 8 bases. CDR3 length: 13 amino acids. After removal of 6 bases from V and 5 bases from J, the junction contained 9 bases not matched to a gene. CDR1 and CDR2 from the germline V gene are SQVTM and ANQGSEA.